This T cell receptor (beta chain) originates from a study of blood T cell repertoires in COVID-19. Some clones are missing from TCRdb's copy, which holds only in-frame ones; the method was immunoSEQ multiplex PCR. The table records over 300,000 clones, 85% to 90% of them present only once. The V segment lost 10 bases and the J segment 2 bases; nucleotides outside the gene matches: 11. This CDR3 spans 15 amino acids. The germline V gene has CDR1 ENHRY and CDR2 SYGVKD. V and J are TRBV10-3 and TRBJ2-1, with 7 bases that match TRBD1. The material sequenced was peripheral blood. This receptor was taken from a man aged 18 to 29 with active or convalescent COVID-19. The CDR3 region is CATGHRDSTYNEQFF. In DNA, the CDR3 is TGTGCCACAGGACACCGGGACAGCACCTACAATGAGCAGTTCTTC.